A selection of T cell receptor beta chains follows, all from one sample in a study of cytomegalovirus exposure and HLA in healthy donors. Sequencing used immunoSEQ multiplex PCR; TCRdb keeps in-frame clones, though not all of them. Its table lists tens of thousands of clones. The sample consisted of PBMCs. These receptors were taken from a man over 45 in good health and CMV-seronegative. Each CDR3 is given with its conserved first and last residue.

>TRBV25-1|13|TRBJ1-4
CASSNQVDEKLFF
>TRBV2|16|TRBJ1-6
CASSEGWTAYNSPLHF
>TRBV27|15|TRBJ2-1
CASSWTSGGADEQFF
>TRBV6-6|11|TRBJ1-2
CASSPGQDYTF
>TRBV5-1|14|TRBJ2-7
CASSFLRNDYEQYF
>TRBV28|16|TRBJ1-1
CASSLLTGAMNTEAFF
>TRBV5-4|13|TRBJ2-7
CASSYDRGGEQYF
>TRBV5-1|14|TRBJ2-7
CASSARNFGAEQYF
>TRBV19|13|TRBJ1-6
CATSREGNSPLHF
>TRBV6-6|14|TRBJ2-4
CASSYSTGGGIQYF